This T cell receptor beta chain is drawn from a study of shared clonotypes between healthy human individuals. The material for each subset, its genomic DNA, was split evenly across several immunoSEQ plates. Here immunoSEQ multiplex PCR was the method, and the copy in TCRdb shows in-frame clones only, minus some. The data contain 450,000 to 600,000 clones, roughly 78% of them singletons. Each of the donors was a healthy adult who was HIV-negative and had not had a recent acute infection or vaccination. Sequencing input: PBMCs. This sequence originates from a woman between 40 and 50 years old in good health. Some clones in this sample may be carry-over from other donors' samples.

The CDR3 reads CASSLAGIAGNTIYF. Here the CDR3 DNA reads TGCGCCAGCAGCTTGGCAGGGATCGCTGGAAACACCATATATTTT. The chain combines TRBV5-1 with TRBJ1-3; D perhaps matches TRBD1 (5 bases). This CDR3 contains 15 residues. V lost 0 bases and J 2 bases, leaving 9 bases between the germline ends. CDR1 and CDR2 from the germline V gene are SGHRS and YFSETQ.